The 9 T cell receptor beta chains given below trace back to one sample, sequenced in a study of shared clonotypes between healthy human individuals. Here immunoSEQ multiplex PCR was the method, and the copy in TCRdb shows in-frame clones only, minus some. This table has millions of clones, 85% to 95% appearing once. Sequenced material: naive CD4+ T cells sorted from blood. The subset denotes: CD45RA+ positively selected. Receptor source: a man between 18 and 29 years old in good health.

The CDR3, as DNA: TGTGCCAGTAGTATAGAATCCGATTTAAGCTCCTACAATGAGCAGTTCTTC. It specifies CASSIESDLSSYNEQFF. V usage is TRBV19 and J usage is TRBJ2-1; unclear D gene. The V gene lost 0 bases and the J gene lost 0 bases, with 12 bases spanning the gap. Germline lookup yields CDR1 LNHDA and CDR2 SQIVND (reference sequence). The CDR3 spans 17 residues.

V and J are TRBV11-2 and TRBJ1-2, with 7 bases lining up with TRBD1. The CDR3 loop spans 13 amino acids. The junction had 7 bases not matched to a gene; V was cut back by 8 bases and J by 4 bases. CDR1 SGHAT and CDR2 FQNNGV come from the germline V gene. CDR3 amino acids: CASALDRSYGYTF. DNA for the CDR3: TGTGCCAGCGCTTTGGACAGGAGCTATGGCTACACCTTC.

The V call is TRBV6-6, the J call TRBJ1-5, with 11 bases fitting TRBD1. The V and J ends lost 6 bases and 6 bases, in that order; junction bases with no gene match: 7. Germline V gives CDR1 MNHNY, CDR2 SVGAGI (reference sequence). This CDR3 spans 15 amino acids. CDR3 bases: TGTGCCAGCAGAGGGGGGACAGGGGGTACTCAGCCCCAGCATTTT. Its translation: CASRGGTGGTQPQHF.

The V gene is TRBV6-6, the J gene TRBJ1-1; D gene uncertain. The CDR3 covers 13 residues. Per the germline V gene, CDR1 is MNHNY and CDR2 is SVGAGI (reference sequence). Between the trimmed V and J ends, which lost 5 bases and 1 base, there was a span of 8 bases. CDR3 DNA sequence: TGTGCCAGCAGTCTCATTGAGAACACTGAAGCTTTCTTT. Its protein product is CASSLIENTEAFF.

This clone was seen only once. The CDR3 loop is CASSLSGYVETQYF. CDR3 sequence (DNA): TGTGCCAGCAGCTTGTCTGGTTATGTAGAGACCCAGTACTTC. The rearrangement links TRBV5-5 to TRBJ2-5; D remains ambiguous. With 1 base removed from V and 4 bases from J, the gap between germline ends came to 11 bases. The CDR3 extends over 14 amino acids. Germline V gene data show CDR1 as SGHKS and CDR2 as YYEKEE (reference sequence).

Points on this clone: The sample carries other DNA sequences with the same CDR3. The V call is TRBV5-1, the J call TRBJ1-3; D is unresolved. This CDR3 region has 14 residues. Germline CDR1 reads SGHRS; CDR2 reads YFSETQ. Trimming stripped 0 bases from V and 1 base from J, with 5 bases between. DNA for the CDR3: TGCGCCAGCAGCTTGGGAAGTTCTGGAAACACCATATATTTT. Translated, it gives CASSLGSSGNTIYF.

This chain joins TRBV20-1 and TRBJ1-1; no definite D call. From germline, CDR1 is DFQATT and CDR2 SNEGSKA (reference sequence). V was pared by 5 bases and J by 10 bases, with 14 bases between. The CDR3 loop spans 11 amino acids. CDR3 sequence reads: CSAPGGPRAFF. CDR3 nucleotides: TGCAGTGCTCCTGGTGGGCCTCGAGCTTTCTTT.

The chain couples TRBV18 to TRBJ2-2, with 8 bases that match TRBD2. Germline V gene data show CDR1 as KGHSH and CDR2 as LQKENI. The CDR3 length is 15 residues. Unmatched junction bases numbered 6, after V lost 3 bases and J lost 6 bases. In DNA form, the CDR3 reads TGTGCCAGCTCACCCGGGGGGGCCGCAGCCGGGGAGCTGTTTTTT. Residues: CASSPGGAAAGELFF.

The chain carries TRBV29-1 and TRBJ1-2, with D maybe TRBD1 (5 bases). Germline CDR1 reads SQVTM; CDR2 reads ANQGSEA. The ends were cut back, 3 bases at V and 2 bases at J, with 10 bases in the middle. The CDR3 loop spans 13 amino acids. CDR3 sequence: CSVDGGRNYGYTF. The CDR3 nucleotides read TGCAGCGTTGACGGGGGGAGGAACTATGGCTACACCTTC.